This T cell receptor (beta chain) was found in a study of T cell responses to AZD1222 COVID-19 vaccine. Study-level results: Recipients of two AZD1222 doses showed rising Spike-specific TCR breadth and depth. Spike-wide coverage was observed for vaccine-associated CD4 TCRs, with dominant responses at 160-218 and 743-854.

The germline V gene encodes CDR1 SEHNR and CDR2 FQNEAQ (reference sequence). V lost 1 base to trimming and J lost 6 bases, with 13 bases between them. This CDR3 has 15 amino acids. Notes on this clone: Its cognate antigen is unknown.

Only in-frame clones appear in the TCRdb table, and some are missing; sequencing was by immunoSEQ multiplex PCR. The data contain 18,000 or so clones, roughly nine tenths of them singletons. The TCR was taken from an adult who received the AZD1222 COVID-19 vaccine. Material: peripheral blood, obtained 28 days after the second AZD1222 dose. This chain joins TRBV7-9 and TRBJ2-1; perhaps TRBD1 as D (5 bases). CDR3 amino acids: CASSLVLEGVNEQFF. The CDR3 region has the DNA TGTGCCAGCAGCTTAGTTTTAGAAGGGGTCAATGAGCAGTTCTTC. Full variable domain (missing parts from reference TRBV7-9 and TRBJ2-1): DTGVSQNPRHKITKRGQNVTFRCDPISEHNRLYWYRQTLGQGPEFLTYFQNEAQLEKSRLLSDRFSAERPKGSFSTLEIQRTEQGDSAMYLCASSLVLEGVNEQFFGPGTRLTVL.